This T cell receptor (beta chain) was captured by sequencing in a study of shared clonotypes between healthy human individuals. Notes on the study in general: Rarefaction revealed incomplete sorted-subset sequencing despite large depth. It was expected that sequencing depth would affect clonotype sharing among donors.

A remark on this clone: Its antigen is currently unknown.

The method was immunoSEQ multiplex PCR; TCRdb's version includes in-frame clones alone and lacks a portion of them. The data show 2,500,000 or so clones, around 93% seen once. Sequencing was carried out using naive CD4+ T cells from PBMCs. As to subset: CD45RA+ positively selected. The receptor was isolated from a man between 18 and 35 years old in good health. Some clones in this sample may be carry-over from other donors' samples.

The CDR3 reads CASSRTRTGHTEAFF. The CDR3 DNA sequence: TGTGCCAGCAGTCGCACCCGGACAGGACACACTGAAGCTTTCTTT. V is TRBV6-5 and J is TRBJ1-1; 7 positions match TRBD1. The ends lost 5 bases at V and 3 bases at J; junction bases unmatched: 9. The CDR3 is made up of 15 amino acids. CDR1 and CDR2 (germline): MNHEY, SVGAGI.